The 25 T cell receptor beta chains presented below share a single source sample, sequenced in a study of blood T cell repertoires in COVID-19. Produced via immunoSEQ multiplex PCR; TCRdb's table is partial and in-frame only. The data show fewer than 200,000 clones, 88% seen once. Material: PBMCs or T cells enriched from blood (not recorded which). The receptors were gathered from a woman aged 18-35 years who had recovered from COVID-19.

The chain joins TRBV29-1 to TRBJ2-7; tentatively, D is TRBD1 (5 bases). The germline V and J ends were trimmed by 4 bases and 3 bases, with 10 bases remaining between them. The CDR3 totals 12 residues. Germline assignment: CDR1 SQVTM and CDR2 ANQGSEA. The DNA for the CDR3 is TGCAGCGTTGGTGGGGCTAGCTACGAGCAGTACTTC. It encodes CSVGGASYEQYF.

The chain couples TRBV6-2 or TRBV6-3 to TRBJ1-5; a weak D match, TRBD1 (6 bases). Deletions cut 1 base from V and 2 bases from J, with 24 bases between. The CDR3 contains 20 residues. Looked up from germline, CDR1 is MNHEY and CDR2 is SVGEGT. CDR3 in DNA: TGTGCCAGCAGTTACTTGCAGGAGACAGGTGCTTTATTTGGCAATCAGCCCCAGCATTTT. Translating it yields CASSYLQETGALFGNQPQHF.

The V call is TRBV4-3, the J call TRBJ2-7; tentatively, D is TRBD2 (6 bases). Per germline, CDR1 LGHNA and CDR2 YSLEER. Trimming left V 0 bases short and J 4 bases short, with 13 bases between. The length of the CDR3 is 15 residues. The CDR3 is CASSQEGRGSYEQYF. The CDR3 DNA reads as TGCGCCAGCAGCCAAGAAGGGCGGGGTAGTTACGAGCAGTACTTC.

This chain joins TRBV10-1 and TRBJ2-2, with TRBD1 matching 9 bases. Germline trimming cut 6 bases from V and 8 bases from J; bases unmatched to any gene: 7. This CDR3 comprises 14 residues. CDR1 is WNHNN and CDR2 is SYGVQD in the germline V gene (reference sequence). In nucleotides, the CDR3 is TGCGCCAGCAGCGTAACAGGGGGCTTTGGGGAGCTGTTTTTT. This sequence encodes CASSVTGGFGELFF.

The chain joins TRBV5-5 to TRBJ2-7; 10 nucleotides agree with TRBD1. There are 15 residues in the CDR3. Losses at the gene ends were 4 bases for V and 4 bases for J; bases not matched to a gene: 8. Germline assignment: CDR1 SGHKS and CDR2 YYEKEE (reference sequence). The CDR3 bases are TGTGCCAGCAGCGTGTCCGGGACAGGGGTGTACGAGCAGTACTTC. It yields the protein CASSVSGTGVYEQYF.

About this clone: The same CDR3 is also encoded by other DNA sequences in this sample. The chain employs TRBV13 and TRBJ2-7; no definite D call. The CDR3 covers 11 residues. Deletions cut 4 bases from V and 3 bases from J, with 4 bases between. Germline V gene sequence: CDR1 PRHDT, CDR2 FYEKMQ (reference sequence). The CDR3 reads CASSSSYEQYF. The CDR3 DNA reads as TGTGCCAGCAGCTCCAGCTACGAGCAGTACTTC.

The sample holds a few counts of this clone. This CDR3 reads CASRGQWGRGEKLFF. The CDR3 DNA reads TGTGCCAGCAGGGGACAGTGGGGGCGAGGTGAAAAACTGTTTTTT. This sequence joins TRBV6-5 and TRBJ1-4; 7 positions match TRBD1. Germline V gene lookup returns CDR1 MNHEY and CDR2 SVGAGI. After removal of 6 bases from V and 7 bases from J, the junction contained 11 bases not matched to a gene. The CDR3 covers 15 residues.

The J gene is TRBJ2-2, the V gene TRBV18; the match to TRBD1 covers 10 bases. In germline, CDR1 is KGHSH, CDR2 LQKENI. The CDR3 sequence is 16 residues long. The V gene end was trimmed by 3 bases and the J gene end by 3 bases; junction bases not matched to a gene: 4. The CDR3 protein is CASSPAGQGYTGELFF. The CDR3 DNA sequence: TGTGCCAGCTCACCTGCGGGACAGGGGTACACCGGGGAGCTGTTTTTT.

The chain couples TRBV9 to TRBJ2-2; 8 bases are shared with TRBD2. The CDR3 spans 16 residues. Germline assignment: CDR1 SGDLS and CDR2 YYNGEE. V lost 0 bases to trimming and J lost 5 bases; unmatched junction nucleotides: 6. Here the CDR3 reads CASSVDPSGRTGELFF. CDR3 coding DNA: TGTGCCAGCAGCGTAGATCCTAGCGGGCGAACCGGGGAGCTGTTTTTT.

The chain has TRBV11-2 and TRBJ2-2, with 7 bases that match TRBD1. The length of the CDR3 is 18 residues. CDR1 and CDR2 from the germline V gene are SGHAT and FQNNGV. Trimming cost V 0 bases and J 5 bases; bases outside gene matches: 12. The CDR3: CASSLDRAGGLRTGELFF. Written as DNA, the CDR3 is TGTGCCAGCAGCTTAGATCGGGCAGGGGGTCTTAGGACCGGGGAGCTGTTTTTT.

The V call is TRBV4-2, the J call TRBJ2-2, with 12 bases lining up with TRBD2. Trimming at V came to 4 bases and at J to 6 bases, leaving 9 bases not matched to a gene. This CDR3 spans 17 amino acids. Germline V gene data show CDR1 as LGHNA and CDR2 as YNFKEQ. CDR3 sequence (DNA): TGTGCCAGCAGCCGTTTCTCTAGCGGGGGGGCAGCCGGGGAGCTGTTTTTT. This encodes CASSRFSSGGAAGELFF.

V usage is TRBV6-5 and J usage is TRBJ2-3; D is perhaps TRBD1 (6 bases). Trimming cost V 2 bases and J 2 bases, with 11 bases left between them. This CDR3 comprises 15 residues. Germline V CDR1 and CDR2: MNHEY, SVGAGI. CDR3 amino acids: CASSYGGASTDTQYF. As DNA, the CDR3 is TGTGCCAGCAGTTACGGGGGCGCGTCCACAGATACGCAGTATTTT.

The V call is TRBV7-8, the J call TRBJ2-1; the match to TRBD2 covers 7 bases. Germline assignment: CDR1 SGHVS and CDR2 FQNEAQ. CDR3 length: 16 amino acids. J gave up 5 bases and V 5 bases, and 12 bases lay outside the gene matches. The CDR3 DNA sequence: TGTGCCAGCAGCCCCCGGACTAGTTCAATTAACAATGAGCAGTTCTTC. It specifies CASSPRTSSINNEQFF.

In regard to this clone: Other DNA variants within this sample encode the same CDR3. The genes are TRBV6-1 and TRBJ1-3, with unresolved D. CDR3 length equals 16 residues. V was pared by 0 bases and J by 0 bases, with 9 bases between. Per germline, CDR1 MNHNS and CDR2 SASEGT. The CDR3 DNA is TGTGCCAGCAGTGAAGCGCTCTTGAGCTCTGGAAACACCATATATTTT. It encodes CASSEALLSSGNTIYF.

J is TRBJ2-1 and V is TRBV3-1 (or the pseudogene TRBV3-2); D call uncertain. Germline V gene data show CDR1 as LGHDT and CDR2 as YNNKEL (reference sequence). V was cut by 1 base and J by 12 bases, with 13 bases left in between. The CDR3 has 13 amino acids. The chain's CDR3 is CASSQVIGLGQFF. CDR3 nucleotides: TGTGCCAGCAGCCAAGTTATCGGGTTGGGGCAGTTCTTC.

The chain carries TRBV24-1 and TRBJ2-2; TRBD1 might be the D (6 bases). The V gene's germline CDR1 is KGHDR and CDR2 SFDVKD. The CDR3 length is 16 residues. V was pared by 5 bases and J by 4 bases, with 16 bases between. CDR3 in amino acids: CATSVASTGTTGELFF. In nucleotides, the CDR3 is TGTGCCACCAGTGTTGCTTCTACAGGGACCACCGGGGAGCTGTTTTTT.

This chain joins TRBV5-6 and TRBJ1-1, with unresolved D. The germline gives CDR1 SGHDT, CDR2 YYEEEE. The CDR3 is 14 amino acids. V was shortened by 1 base and J by 6 bases, with 13 bases between the two germline ends. The CDR3 DNA sequence: TGTGCCAGCAGCTTGATGTTCGGGAAAGCTGAAGCTTTCTTT. Protein: CASSLMFGKAEAFF.

The V and J genes are TRBV28 and TRBJ2-3; D is perhaps TRBD2 (6 bases). CDR3 length equals 16 residues. From germline, CDR1 is MDHEN and CDR2 SYDVKM. V was trimmed by 2 bases and J by 3 bases, leaving 15 bases between them. As DNA, the CDR3 is TGTGCCAGCAGTTTAGGTTCAGCCGGGGGAACAGATACGCAGTATTTT. This translates into CASSLGSAGGTDTQYF. Using reference TRBV28 and TRBJ2-3 for the parts outside the CDR3, the full variable domain is DVKVTQSSRYLVKRTGEKVFLECVQDMDHENMFWYRQDPGLGLRLIYFSYDVKMKEKGDIPEGYSVSREKKERFSLILESASTNQTSMYLCASSLGSAGGTDTQYFGPGTRLTVL.

J is TRBJ1-4 and V is TRBV4-3; D gene unclear. V gave up 0 bases and J gave up 2 bases, with 13 bases separating them. CDR3 length: 17 amino acids. The germline CDR1 and CDR2 sequences are LGHNA and YSLEER. CDR3 in amino acids: CASSQDQSGRTNEKLFF. In nucleotides, the CDR3 is TGCGCCAGCAGCCAAGATCAATCGGGTCGGACTAATGAAAAACTGTTTTTT.

This clone was counted once. CDR3 DNA sequence: TGTGCCAGCAGCCTAGCGGGGGGGAACTCCTACGAGCAGTACTTC. Residues: CASSLAGGNSYEQYF. This chain links TRBV27 with TRBJ2-7, with 12 bases that match TRBD2. With 6 bases clipped from V and 0 bases from J, the junction kept 3 bases outside the gene matches. The germline V gene encodes CDR1 MNHEY and CDR2 SMNVEV (reference sequence). This CDR3 contains 15 residues.

The chain combines TRBV3-1 (or the pseudogene TRBV3-2) with TRBJ1-4; TRBD1 aligns across 7 bases. The V gene end was trimmed by 1 base and the J gene end by 8 bases; junction bases not matched to a gene: 13. This CDR3 has 17 residues. Germline CDR1 and CDR2: LGHDT and YNNKEL (reference sequence). CDR3 loop: CASSQGNYGTATEKLFF. The DNA for the CDR3 is TGTGCCAGCAGCCAAGGGAACTACGGGACAGCCACCGAAAAACTGTTTTTT.

Remarks on this clone: A read error may account for a junction end that differs from germline. This chain links TRBV11-2 with TRBJ1-1; 7 nucleotides agree with TRBD1. The CDR3 consists of 13 residues. The germline V gene encodes CDR1 SGHAT and CDR2 FQNNGV. The CDR3 nucleotides are TGTGCCAGCAGCTTAGGACCCGAAGGGACAGTCCTTTTT. Its translation is CASSLGPEGTVLF.

V gene TRBV12-2 combines with J gene TRBJ1-4. TRBV12-2 is reported as a pseudogene. This CDR3 has 17 residues. The CDR3 sequence: CASRLAEYASTNEKLFF. The CDR3 nucleotides are TGTGCAAGTCGCTTAGCGGAGTATGCTTCAACTAATGAAAAACTGTTTTTT.

The rearrangement uses TRBV4-3 and TRBJ2-7, with TRBD1 matching over 8 bases. The length of the CDR3 is 15 residues. V trimming: 0 bases; J trimming: 3 bases; junction bases outside the gene matches: 4. Germline lookup yields CDR1 LGHNA and CDR2 YSLEER. The CDR3 DNA is TGCGCCAGCAGCCAAGAAAGGACAGGGTTCTACGAGCAGTACTTC. It yields the protein CASSQERTGFYEQYF.

J is TRBJ2-7 and V is TRBV28, with 9 bases matching TRBD2. The J segment lost 1 base and the V segment lost 5 bases, leaving 6 bases of the junction unmatched. The CDR3 has 15 amino acids. Germline CDR1 is MDHEN and CDR2 is SYDVKM. DNA of the CDR3: TGTGCCAGCAGTCCGACTAGCGGAGGATCCTACGAGCAGTACTTC. It codes for CASSPTSGGSYEQYF.